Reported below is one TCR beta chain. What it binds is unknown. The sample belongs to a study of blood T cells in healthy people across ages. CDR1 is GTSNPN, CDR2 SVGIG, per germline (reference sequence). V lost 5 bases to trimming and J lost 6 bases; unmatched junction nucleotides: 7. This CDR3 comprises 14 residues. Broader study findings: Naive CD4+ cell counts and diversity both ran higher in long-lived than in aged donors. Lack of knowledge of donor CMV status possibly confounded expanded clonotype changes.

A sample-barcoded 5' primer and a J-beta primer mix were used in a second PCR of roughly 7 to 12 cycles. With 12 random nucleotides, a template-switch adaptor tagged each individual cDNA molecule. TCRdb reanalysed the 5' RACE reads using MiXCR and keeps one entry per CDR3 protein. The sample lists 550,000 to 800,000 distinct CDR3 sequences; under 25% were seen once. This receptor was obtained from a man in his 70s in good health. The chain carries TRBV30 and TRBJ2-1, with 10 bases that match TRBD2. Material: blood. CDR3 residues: CAWSRAGGRNEQFF. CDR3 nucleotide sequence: TGTGCCTGGTCCCGAGCGGGAGGGCGCAATGAGCAGTTCTTC.